One sample yielded the 18 T cell receptor beta chains listed below, sequenced in a study of cytomegalovirus exposure and HLA in healthy donors. The PCR had 60 Vbeta and 13 Jbeta primers. Sequenced by immunoSEQ multiplex PCR; TCRdb stores in-frame clones only, minus some. The sample includes some 160,000 clones, 70% to 85% of them seen just once. Sequences were obtained from PBMCs. These TCRs come from a male donor in good health and CMV-seronegative.

The chain carries TRBV5-5 and TRBJ1-2; D is uncertain. V lost 1 base, J lost 5 bases, and 9 bases lay in between. Germline CDR1 SGHKS, CDR2 YYEKEE (reference sequence). The CDR3 length is 13 residues. In DNA form, the CDR3 reads TGTGCCAGCAGCTTGTCGTCAGATTATGGCTACACCTTC. Translation: CASSLSSDYGYTF.

The chain combines TRBV30 with TRBJ2-5, with D possibly being TRBD2 (5 bases). This CDR3 spans 16 amino acids. Trimming stripped 3 bases from V and 0 bases from J, with 17 bases between. Germline values: CDR1 GTSNPN, CDR2 SVGIG (reference sequence). CDR3 loop: CAWRAGQREYQETQYF. The CDR3, as DNA: TGTGCCTGGAGGGCGGGCCAGCGAGAGTACCAAGAGACCCAGTACTTC. Using reference TRBV30 and TRBJ2-5 for the parts outside the CDR3, the full variable domain is SQTIHQWPATLVQPVGSPLSLECTVEGTSNPNLYWYRQAAGRGLQLLFYSVGIGQISSEVPQNLSASRPQDRQFILSSKKLLLSDSGFYLCAWRAGQREYQETQYFGPGTRLLVL.

This chain uses TRBV9 with TRBJ1-2, with 11 nucleotides matching TRBD1. The CDR3 runs to 16 residues. V trimming: 0 bases; J trimming: 7 bases; junction bases outside the gene matches: 8. The germline CDR1 and CDR2 sequences are SGDLS and YYNGEE. CDR3 region: CASSVEGDRGVGGYTF. The CDR3 DNA reads TGTGCCAGCAGCGTAGAAGGGGACAGGGGGGTCGGTGGCTACACCTTC.

V usage is TRBV2 and J usage is TRBJ2-5, with a possible D match to TRBD1 (6 bases). The V end was cut by 6 bases, the J end by 5 bases, with 16 bases between. CDR1 and CDR2 from the germline V gene are SNHLY and FYNNEI. This CDR3 has 14 amino acids. The DNA of the CDR3 is TGTGCCAGCAGCCCCGGACAGACCTTGGAGACCCAGTACTTC. Its translation: CASSPGQTLETQYF.

This clone was picked up a small number of times. The chain links TRBV6-1 to TRBJ1-1, with D unresolved. CDR1 is MNHNS, CDR2 SASEGT, per germline. The length of the CDR3 is 14 residues. Deletions cut 10 bases from V and 2 bases from J, with 17 bases between. The CDR3, as DNA: TGTGCCACCCGACCCCCGGGTACCAACACTGAAGCTTTCTTT. The encoded protein is CATRPPGTNTEAFF.

This chain joins TRBV19 and TRBJ1-2, with 8 bases fitting TRBD1. Germline-derived CDR1 and CDR2 are LNHDA and SQIVND (reference sequence). This CDR3 region has 14 residues. Losses at the gene ends were 5 bases for V and 6 bases for J; bases not matched to a gene: 8. The CDR3 protein is CASSPRTGRDGYTF. The CDR3 DNA reads as TGTGCCAGTAGTCCCAGGACAGGGAGGGATGGCTACACCTTC.

The chain couples TRBV28 to TRBJ1-5; D is uncertain. The CDR3 sequence is 18 residues long. Per the germline V gene, CDR1 is MDHEN and CDR2 is SYDVKM. The V gene lost 4 bases and the J gene lost 0 bases, with 19 bases spanning the gap. Written as DNA, the CDR3 is TGTGCCAGCAGTTCGGCCCATATAACAGTTTATAGCAATCAGCCCCAGCATTTT. This translates into CASSSAHITVYSNQPQHF. Variable domain in full (rest from reference TRBV28 and TRBJ1-5): DVKVTQSSRYLVKRTGEKVFLECVQDMDHENMFWYRQDPGLGLRLIYFSYDVKMKEKGDIPEGYSVSREKKERFSLILESASTNQTSMYLCASSSAHITVYSNQPQHFGDGTRLSIL.

The chain recombines TRBV13 with TRBJ1-2; TRBD1 aligns across 9 bases. V lost 0 bases, J lost 12 bases, and 11 bases stayed unmatched. The CDR3 is 15 amino acids. Germline assignment: CDR1 PRHDT and CDR2 FYEKMQ (reference sequence). The CDR3, as DNA: TGTGCCAGCAGCTTAGGGGACAGGGGAGGTCACGGAGACACCTTC. Translation gives CASSLGDRGGHGDTF.

The chain is built from TRBV14 and TRBJ1-3, with D possibly being TRBD1 (6 bases). Per germline, CDR1 SGHDN and CDR2 FVKESK. CDR3 length equals 14 residues. The germline V and J ends were trimmed by 1 base and 4 bases, with 8 bases remaining between them. The CDR3, as DNA: TGTGCCAGCAGCCAAGCAGGGGTAGGAAACACCATATATTTT. The encoded protein is CASSQAGVGNTIYF.

This clone was seen just once. The genes are TRBV5-4 and TRBJ2-1; 7 bases are shared with TRBD2. Losses at the gene ends were 4 bases for V and 2 bases for J; bases not matched to a gene: 9. Germline values: CDR1 SGHNT, CDR2 YYREEE (reference sequence). This CDR3 region has 16 residues. Here the CDR3 reads CASSPTGGRTYNEQFF. CDR3 DNA sequence: TGTGCCAGCAGCCCCACCGGCGGGAGAACCTACAATGAGCAGTTCTTC.

J is TRBJ1-2 and V is TRBV27; 7 nucleotides agree with TRBD1. The junction had 10 bases not matched to a gene; V was cut back by 10 bases and J by 2 bases. CDR3 length: 14 residues. Germline assignment: CDR1 MNHEY and CDR2 SMNVEV (reference sequence). The CDR3 sequence: CATRQGDRNYGYTF. CDR3 coding DNA: TGTGCCACTCGACAAGGGGACAGAAACTATGGCTACACCTTC.

The chain combines TRBV7-6 with TRBJ2-2; 10 bases match TRBD2. V shed 5 bases, J shed 0 bases, and the junction held 3 bases outside the gene matches. Germline loops: CDR1 SGHVS, CDR2 FNYEAQ. This CDR3 has 16 residues. The CDR3 nucleotides are TGTGCCAGCAGCATTACTAGCGGGGCGAACACCGGGGAGCTGTTTTTT. Residues: CASSITSGANTGELFF.

V usage is TRBV7-2 and J usage is TRBJ1-2; no reliable D call. Germline V gives CDR1 SGHTA, CDR2 FQGNSA. Trimming cost V 1 base and J 2 bases, with 8 bases left between them. The CDR3 spans 14 residues. CDR3 protein: CASSLDQANYGYTF. CDR3 DNA sequence: TGTGCCAGCAGCTTAGATCAGGCGAACTATGGCTACACCTTC. The whole variable domain, filled in from reference TRBV7-2 and TRBJ1-2, reads GAGVSQSPSNKVTEKGKDVELRCDPISGHTALYWYRQSLGQGLEFLIYFQGNSAPDKSGLPSDRFSAERTGGSVSTLTIQRTQQEDSAVYLCASSLDQANYGYTFGSGTRLTVV.

This clone was recorded a few times. The same CDR3 is also encoded by other DNA sequences in this sample. The chain is built from TRBV5-1 and TRBJ1-1, with D unclear. This CDR3 region has 14 residues. Germline V gene lookup returns CDR1 SGHRS and CDR2 YFSETQ. Trimming removed 0 bases at V and 1 base at J, with 7 bases between. CDR3 in DNA: TGCGCCAGCAGCTTGGTACGCGGGAACACTGAAGCTTTCTTT. Its translation: CASSLVRGNTEAFF.

This clone was found once. This chain joins TRBV5-4 and TRBJ2-1, with TRBD2 identical over 10 bases. J was trimmed by 8 bases and V by 0 bases; bases with no gene match: 5. The CDR3 covers 15 residues. The germline gives CDR1 SGHNT, CDR2 YYREEE (reference sequence). This chain's CDR3 is CASSLASGSKYEQFF. In DNA, the CDR3 is TGTGCCAGCAGCTTGGCTAGCGGGAGTAAATATGAGCAGTTCTTC.

The chain is built from TRBV4-1 and TRBJ2-7, with 8 positions matching TRBD1. Germline trimming cut 4 bases from V and 1 base from J; bases unmatched to any gene: 6. Germline-derived CDR1 and CDR2 are MGHRA and YSYEKL. The CDR3 contains 15 residues. The CDR3, as DNA: TGCGCCAGCAGCCCTAACAGGGGGGTATCCTACGAGCAGTACTTC. Its protein is CASSPNRGVSYEQYF.

CDR3 coding DNA: TGTGCCAGCAAGGGGGCGGATATGTATGGCTACACCTTC. Translation: CASKGADMYGYTF. The chain joins TRBV6-6 to TRBJ1-2; 7 bases fit TRBD1. Unmatched junction bases numbered 7, after V lost 7 bases and J lost 5 bases. This CDR3 has 13 amino acids. The germline gives CDR1 MNHNY, CDR2 SVGAGI (reference sequence).

The chain links TRBV28 to TRBJ2-4, with D unresolved. The CDR3 length is 16 residues. Trimming stripped 4 bases from V and 5 bases from J, with 18 bases between. Germline V gene data show CDR1 as MDHEN and CDR2 as SYDVKM. The CDR3 region is CASSSDPLGSQNIQYF. As DNA, the CDR3 is TGTGCCAGCAGTTCCGATCCCCTAGGTAGCCAAAACATTCAGTACTTC. The complete variable domain, with remaining parts taken from reference TRBV28 and TRBJ2-4, reads DVKVTQSSRYLVKRTGEKVFLECVQDMDHENMFWYRQDPGLGLRLIYFSYDVKMKEKGDIPEGYSVSREKKERFSLILESASTNQTSMYLCASSSDPLGSQNIQYFGAGTRLSVL.